A selection of T cell receptor beta chains follows, all from one sample in a study of cytotoxic CD8 clonotypes in ibrutinib-treated CLL. TCRdb's table, derived via immunoSEQ multiplex PCR, lists solely in-frame clones and lacks some. The data show approximately 42,000 clones, with more than 60% seen just once and approximately 15% held by the top ten. Sample: PBMCs, taken after 12 months of ibrutinib treatment. These receptors originate from a human donor with chronic lymphocytic leukemia. The CDR3 runs from the conserved cysteine through the conserved F or W. The order of the fields is CDR3 length, clone size, V gene, D gene, J gene, CDR3 protein, CDR3 DNA. D genes are given only for firm matches. Rows give clone size only sometimes, using once, few, many, or a class for an expanded clone.

14	NA	TRBV30	NA	TRBJ1-3	CAWSVGGSGNTIYF	TGTGCCTGGAGTGTAGGAGGCTCTGGAAACACCATATATTTT
16	NA	TRBV7-6	NA	TRBJ2-2	CASSLRNRANTGELFF	TGTGCCAGCAGCTTACGGAACAGAGCGAACACCGGGGAGCTGTTTTTT
17	NA	TRBV27	TRBD2	TRBJ2-1	CASSPVFIAGTHNEQFF	TGTGCCAGCAGTCCGGTCTTTATAGCGGGAACTCACAATGAGCAGTTCTTC
15	NA	TRBV10-2	NA	TRBJ1-6	CASRGDPYFDSPLHF	TGCGCCAGCCGAGGGGACCCCTATTTTGATTCACCCCTCCACTTT
15	NA	TRBV7-9	TRBD1	TRBJ2-1	CASSSGQGGKNEQFF	TGTGCCAGCAGCTCAGGACAGGGTGGTAAAAATGAGCAGTTCTTC
14	once	TRBV5-1	TRBD1	TRBJ2-7	CASPGQGSFHEQYF	TGCGCCAGCCCCGGACAGGGGAGTTTCCACGAGCAGTACTTC
14	NA	TRBV28	NA	TRBJ2-7	CASRQYGTFYEQYF	TGTGCCAGCAGACAATACGGGACCTTCTACGAGCAGTACTTC
16	NA	TRBV4-3	NA	TRBJ2-3	CASSQDLRPRWDTQYF	TGCGCCAGCAGCCAAGATCTGAGACCCCGCTGGGATACGCAGTATTTT
14	NA	TRBV6-5	TRBD1	TRBJ2-2	CASGGQVNTGELFF	TGTGCCAGCGGGGGACAGGTGAACACCGGGGAGCTGTTTTTT
16	NA	TRBV5-1	NA	TRBJ2-7	CASSLSTGNRNYEQYF	TGCGCCAGCAGCTTGTCTACGGGGAACCGAAACTACGAGCAGTACTTC
14	few	TRBV5-6	NA	TRBJ1-1	CASSLETGAGQAFF	TGTGCCAGCAGCTTGGAAACCGGGGCAGGGCAAGCTTTCTTT
13	NA	TRBV6-4	NA	TRBJ2-1	CASSDDGGDEQFF	TGTGCCAGCAGTGACGATGGGGGTGATGAGCAGTTCTTC
13	NA	TRBV4-2	TRBD1	TRBJ1-1	CASSQFRGAEAFF	TGTGCCAGCAGCCAGTTCAGGGGGGCTGAAGCTTTCTTT
14	NA	TRBV6-6	NA	TRBJ2-6	CASSRGSGANVLTF	TGTGCCAGCAGTCGGGGTTCTGGGGCCAACGTCCTGACTTTC
13	NA	TRBV5-8	NA	TRBJ2-2	CASSLQGPGELFF	TGTGCCAGCAGCCTCCAGGGCCCCGGGGAGCTGTTTTTT
15	once	TRBV5-6	NA	TRBJ2-3	CASSLGGPSTDTQYF	TGTGCCAGCAGCTTAGGCGGTCCTAGCACAGATACGCAGTATTTT
17	once	TRBV7-2	TRBD2	TRBJ2-1	CASSLVAREGSYNEQFF	TGTGCCAGCAGCTTAGTGGCGCGGGAGGGCTCCTACAATGAGCAGTTCTTC